This T cell receptor (beta chain) was captured in a study of T cells in localized non-small cell lung cancer. Study results and limitations: Greater T cell density in blood accompanied longer overall survival. Clonality of T cells reached its maximum in uninvolved adjacent lung, surpassing tumor.

Here immunoSEQ multiplex PCR was the method, and the copy in TCRdb shows in-frame clones only, minus some. The sample contains about 33,000 clones, just over 90% of which appear only once. As for this clone: Its antigen is not known.

The CDR3 loop spans 16 amino acids. J lost 4 bases, V lost 2 bases, and 7 bases had no gene match. CDR1 and CDR2 (germline): LNHDA, SQIVND (reference sequence). This specimen was peripheral blood, taken before any cancer treatment. This sequence was found in a female donor older than 55 with stage I lung adenocarcinoma. The chain has TRBV19 and TRBJ2-2; TRBD2 agrees at 7 bases. The CDR3: CASSIIGGFGTGELFF. The CDR3 nucleotides read TGTGCCAGTAGTATAATCGGGGGGTTCGGCACCGGGGAGCTGTTTTTT. The full variable domain, rest sourced from reference TRBV19 and TRBJ2-2, is DGGITQSPKYLFRKEGQNVTLSCEQNLNHDAMYWYRQDPGQGLRLIYYSQIVNDFQKGDIAEGYSVSREKKESFPLTVTSAQKNPTAFYLCASSIIGGFGTGELFFGEGSRLTVL.